Following are 28 T cell receptor beta chains from one sample sequenced in a study of cytomegalovirus exposure and HLA in healthy donors (TCRdb year 2017). Libraries were built with the immunoSEQ multiplex PCR assay. For the multiplex PCR, a mixture combining 60 forward primers for TCR Vbeta segments and 13 reverse primers for TCR Jbeta segments was used. Here the immuneACCESS table is served through TCRdb, limited to in-frame sequences with V and J called. Missing clones are a known gap in these copies; in checked studies unresolved V genes cover under half, and the rest lacks a known reason. This sample has approximately 120,000 clones in its table, and around 80% of those were observed once. The top ten constitute nearly 9.5% of the sample. The sequencing input was PBMCs. The receptors stem from a woman aged 45 to 65 in good health and CMV-seropositive.

V gene TRBV6-5 combines with J gene TRBJ1-6, with a tentative D call TRBD1 (6 bases). The CDR3 contains 16 residues. V was shortened by 2 bases and J by 7 bases, with 15 bases between the two germline ends. CDR1 and CDR2 from the germline V gene are MNHEY and SVGAGI. CDR3: CASSYRRGAGNSPLHF. The CDR3 DNA reads as TGTGCCAGCAGTTACAGGCGGGGGGCCGGAAATTCACCCCTCCACTTT.

The V and J genes are TRBV2 and TRBJ1-1; D not resolved. V was cut by 0 bases and J by 11 bases, with 13 bases left in between. CDR1 is SNHLY and CDR2 is FYNNEI in the germline V gene. The CDR3 is 13 residues long. Written as DNA, the CDR3 is TGTGCCAGCAGTGAAGCGCTTAGAGGTACGGCTTTCTTT. Its protein is CASSEALRGTAFF.

The chain carries TRBV7-2 and TRBJ2-3; 8 bases fit TRBD1. V was pared by 1 base and J by 0 bases, with 6 bases of the junction left unmatched. This CDR3 spans 17 amino acids. Germline CDR1 SGHTA, CDR2 FQGNSA. CDR3 bases: TGTGCCAGCAGCTTAGTTGGGACAGGACATAGCACAGATACGCAGTATTTT. It encodes CASSLVGTGHSTDTQYF.

This sequence joins TRBV5-1 and TRBJ2-3; 12 bases match TRBD1. Germline V CDR1 and CDR2: SGHRS, YFSETQ. The CDR3 totals 16 residues. Trimming took 0 bases from V and 2 from J; bases not matched to a gene: 1. CDR3 coding DNA: TGCGCCAGCAGCTTGGGGGACAGGGGGCACACAGATACGCAGTATTTT. Residues: CASSLGDRGHTDTQYF.

In its sample, this clone was seen a few times. Because the CDR3's place on the DNA is in doubt, the DNA is left out and the CDR3 is given as listed by TCRdb. V is TRBV21-1 and J is TRBJ1-3; the listed D gene, TRBD1, was not tested against the DNA. TRBV21-1 is noted as a pseudogene. The CDR3 comprises 16 residues, both ends counted. The CDR3 protein is CASSKVGRGSGNTIYF.

V gene TRBV6-6 combines with J gene TRBJ2-2, with 7 bases lining up with TRBD1. With V trimmed by 7 bases and J by 6 bases, 8 bases remained unmatched. Germline values: CDR1 MNHNY, CDR2 SVGAGI (reference sequence). The CDR3 contains 14 residues. CDR3 in DNA: TGTGCCAGCACCACGTGGCAGGGGGCCGGGGAGCTGTTTTTT. Its protein product is CASTTWQGAGELFF.

The chain has TRBV2 and TRBJ2-2; 10 nucleotides line up with TRBD2. CDR1 SNHLY and CDR2 FYNNEI come from the germline V gene. The CDR3 contains 15 residues. With V trimmed by 4 bases and J by 6 bases, 5 bases remained unmatched. Here the CDR3 reads CASSGLSGRAGELFF. CDR3 in DNA: TGTGCCAGCAGTGGTTTAAGCGGGAGGGCCGGGGAGCTGTTTTTT.

This sequence joins TRBV19 and TRBJ1-5; no clear D gene. CDR3 length equals 11 residues. Germline CDR1 LNHDA, CDR2 SQIVND (reference sequence). Trimming left V 7 bases short and J 11 bases short, with 12 bases between. The CDR3 sequence: CASIKSGAQHF. CDR3 nucleotides: TGTGCCAGTATAAAATCCGGGGCCCAGCATTTT.

This clone was seen only once. The rearrangement links TRBV9 to TRBJ1-3; D is unresolved. With 4 bases removed from V and 2 bases from J, the gap between germline ends came to 10 bases. The germline gives CDR1 SGDLS, CDR2 YYNGEE. The CDR3 is made up of 14 amino acids. The CDR3 loop is CASSPHLTGNTIYF. CDR3 sequence (DNA): TGTGCCAGCAGCCCCCACTTGACTGGAAACACCATATATTTT.

The V gene is TRBV5-6, the J gene TRBJ1-5, with a possible D match to TRBD1 (5 bases). V was trimmed by 1 base and J by 2 bases, leaving 13 bases between them. This CDR3 comprises 16 residues. In germline, CDR1 is SGHDT, CDR2 YYEEEE. Written as DNA, the CDR3 is TGTGCCAGCAGCTTGTGGGCAGGGTCTGGCAATCAGCCCCAGCATTTT. Protein product: CASSLWAGSGNQPQHF.

This clone was counted between two and nine times. V and J are TRBV30 and TRBJ2-7; 7 bases line up with TRBD2. Germline CDR1 and CDR2: GTSNPN and SVGIG (reference sequence). Unmatched junction bases numbered 3, after V lost 4 bases and J lost 3 bases. The CDR3 consists of 12 residues. The CDR3 region is CAWTSGNYEQYF. The CDR3 DNA reads as TGTGCCTGGACGAGCGGGAACTACGAGCAGTACTTC.

There are a few counts of this clone. The chain recombines TRBV4-1 with TRBJ1-4, with 9 bases identical to TRBD1. Germline-derived CDR1 and CDR2 are MGHRA and YSYEKL. CDR3 size: 16 residues. With V trimmed by 1 base and J by 4 bases, 4 bases remained unmatched. The CDR3: CASSQGDRDHNEKLFF. The CDR3 DNA sequence: TGCGCCAGCAGCCAAGGGGACAGGGACCATAATGAAAAACTGTTTTTT.

The gene calls are TRBV7-3 and TRBJ2-3; TRBD1 might be the D (5 bases). V lost 1 base and J lost 0, with 8 bases in between. The CDR3 loop spans 15 amino acids. CDR1 and CDR2 (germline): SGHTA, FQGTGA. The CDR3 DNA sequence: TGTGCCAGCAGCTTAAGGGGCCAGAGCACAGATACGCAGTATTTT. Encoded protein: CASSLRGQSTDTQYF.

This chain joins TRBV5-6 and TRBJ2-3; 13 bases match TRBD2. From germline, CDR1 is SGHDT and CDR2 YYEEEE. With 4 bases clipped from V and 6 bases from J, the junction kept 11 bases outside the gene matches. This CDR3 has 17 amino acids. This CDR3 is CASSLGGLAGAPDTQYF. For the CDR3, the DNA is TGTGCCAGCAGCCTTGGAGGACTAGCGGGGGCCCCTGATACGCAGTATTTT.

The chain uses TRBV5-5 and TRBJ1-1, with a weak D call TRBD1 (6 bases). Germline CDR1 reads SGHKS; CDR2 reads YYEKEE (reference sequence). The CDR3 spans 14 residues. Trimming pared 1 base from V and 4 bases from J, leaving 11 bases between. The CDR3 DNA is TGTGCCAGCAGCTTGACAGGGCCGGGCACTGAAGCTTTCTTT. This sequence encodes CASSLTGPGTEAFF.

J is TRBJ2-3 and V is TRBV5-1, with D possibly TRBD1 on 5 matching bases. CDR1 and CDR2 from the germline V gene are SGHRS and YFSETQ. The CDR3 spans 15 residues. V dropped 0 bases and J dropped 6 bases, with 14 bases sitting between them. As DNA, the CDR3 is TGCGCCAGCAGCTTGGCCTTACAGGTTGTGGATACGCAGTATTTT. Translation: CASSLALQVVDTQYF.

The V gene is TRBV6-6, the J gene TRBJ1-5, with a weak D call TRBD1 (6 bases). The CDR3 sequence is 13 residues long. Looked up from germline, CDR1 is MNHNY and CDR2 is SVGAGI (reference sequence). With 8 bases removed from V and 1 base from J, the gap between germline ends came to 9 bases. Here the CDR3 reads CASQRGSNQPQHF. The CDR3 DNA reads TGTGCCAGCCAAAGGGGGAGCAATCAGCCCCAGCATTTT.

The chain couples TRBV4-1 to TRBJ2-3, with TRBD2 matching over 8 bases. The CDR3 consists of 16 residues. J was trimmed by 2 bases and V by 8 bases; bases with no gene match: 12. CDR1 and CDR2 from the germline V gene are MGHRA and YSYEKL. Here the CDR3 reads CASRDLSGKVTDTQYF. The DNA of the CDR3 is TGCGCCAGCCGCGACCTTAGCGGGAAGGTCACAGATACGCAGTATTTT.

This clone was seen a few times. The chain has TRBV7-2 and TRBJ2-7; 7 bases match TRBD1. V was clipped by 7 bases and J by 4 bases; unmatched bases: 10. This CDR3 has 14 residues. Germline CDR1 and CDR2: SGHTA and FQGNSA. Here the CDR3 DNA reads TGTGCCAGCACCGAGACAGGGTGGCAATACGAGCAGTACTTC. Protein product: CASTETGWQYEQYF.

This chain joins TRBV2 and TRBJ1-2; D gene uncertain. This CDR3 region has 17 residues. Germline V gives CDR1 SNHLY, CDR2 FYNNEI. V was shortened by 0 bases and J by 2 bases, with 16 bases between the two germline ends. CDR3 DNA: TGTGCCAGCAGTGAAGCGTTAGTGAGGGTTACAAACTATGGCTACACCTTC. It encodes CASSEALVRVTNYGYTF.

The rearrangement links TRBV5-4 to TRBJ2-5; possible D gene TRBD1, 7 bases. V gave up 4 bases and J gave up 1 base, with 14 bases separating them. Germline assignment: CDR1 SGHNT and CDR2 YYREEE (reference sequence). The length of the CDR3 is 15 residues. In nucleotides, the CDR3 is TGTGCCAGCAGCATCGCAGGGGGGAGCCAAGAGACCCAGTACTTC. It translates to CASSIAGGSQETQYF.

V usage is TRBV4-2 and J usage is TRBJ2-1; D is undetermined. The CDR3 contains 14 residues. Germline lookup yields CDR1 LGHNA and CDR2 YNFKEQ. V lost 0 bases, J lost 6 bases, and 9 bases lay in between. The chain's CDR3 is CASSQDLSPNEQFF. CDR3 coding DNA: TGTGCCAGCAGCCAAGATTTAAGCCCCAATGAGCAGTTCTTC.

The chain employs TRBV4-2 and TRBJ2-6; 8 nucleotides line up with TRBD1. The V gene's germline CDR1 is LGHNA and CDR2 YNFKEQ. The CDR3 contains 17 residues. Unmatched junction bases numbered 5, after V lost 4 bases and J lost 0 bases. The CDR3 reads CASSPGQGRSGANVLTF. CDR3 bases: TGTGCCAGCAGCCCAGGACAGGGCCGCTCTGGGGCCAACGTCCTGACTTTC.

CDR3 bases: TGTGCCAGCAGCCCACGGACTAGCGGGGGCCCCACAGATACGCAGTATTTT. Translation: CASSPRTSGGPTDTQYF. The V and J genes are TRBV11-3 and TRBJ2-3; 13 bases match TRBD2. The CDR3 has 17 residues. Germline loops: CDR1 SGHNT, CDR2 YENEEA. Germline trimming cut 5 bases from V and 2 bases from J; bases unmatched to any gene: 7.

This chain connects TRBV6-9 to TRBJ1-3; TRBD1 is a possible D gene (5 bases). The CDR3 spans 16 residues. The V end was cut by 2 bases, the J end by 2 bases, with 13 bases between. The germline V gene encodes CDR1 MNHGY and CDR2 SVAAGI. The CDR3 loop reads CASSYTTGVAGNTIYF. CDR3 nucleotides: TGTGCCAGCAGTTATACAACAGGAGTTGCTGGAAACACCATATATTTT.

This sequence joins TRBV9 and TRBJ2-6, with a possible D match to TRBD2 (6 bases). With 0 bases removed from V and 6 bases from J, the gap between germline ends came to 7 bases. The CDR3 spans 14 residues. Germline V CDR1 and CDR2: SGDLS, YYNGEE. CDR3 bases: TGTGCCAGCAGCGTAGGGGGGGTGGCCAACGTCCTGACTTTC. Translating it yields CASSVGGVANVLTF.

This chain links TRBV12-5 with TRBJ2-1; TRBD2 aligns across 11 bases. There are 15 residues in the CDR3. V shed 1 base and J 6 bases; nucleotides not matched to a gene: 2. Germline assignment: CDR1 LGHNT and CDR2 FRNRAP. CDR3 sequence (DNA): TGTGCTAGTGGTTTGGATGGACTAGCGGGCAATGAGCAGTTCTTC. As protein: CASGLDGLAGNEQFF.

V is TRBV6-1 and J is TRBJ1-5; D is unresolved. The CDR3 is 13 residues long. With 1 base removed from V and 9 bases from J, the gap between germline ends came to 10 bases. Germline loops: CDR1 MNHNS, CDR2 SASEGT. This CDR3 reads CASSEVPAGPQHF. For the CDR3, the DNA is TGTGCCAGCAGTGAAGTTCCCGCCGGGCCCCAGCATTTT.